Many counts were recorded for the clone carrying this T cell receptor (beta chain). Its target is unknown. Per germline, CDR1 SGHDT and CDR2 YYEEEE. The CDR3 consists of 17 residues. The V end lost 2 bases, the J end lost 7 bases, and 23 bases lay between the germline ends. This record belongs to a study of identical twins. Notes on the study in general: Within beta out-of-frame sequences, the excess sharing observed between twins was weaker. Conclusions relied on cross-sectional statistical analysis, not following the same donors. Abundant beta clonotypes from cord blood had fewer insertions, unlike memory repertoires, which showed none.

TCRdb fed the 5' RACE reads into MiXCR, producing one record per CDR3 protein. The sample consists of 150,000 or so distinct CDR3 sequences, under 4.5% of them appearing once. The sequencing sample was made of memory T cells sorted from blood. The TCR was taken from a man aged 18 to 29 in good health. The J gene is TRBJ2-3, the V gene TRBV5-6; D call uncertain. CDR3 amino acids: CASSLGEIRLHLYTQYF. In nucleotides, the CDR3 is TGTGCCAGCAGCTTAGGTGAAATCAGACTTCACCTTTATACGCAGTATTTT.